This entry lists 15 T cell receptor beta chains sequenced from one sample in a study of blood T cell repertoires in COVID-19. The method was immunoSEQ multiplex PCR; TCRdb's version includes in-frame clones alone and lacks a portion of them. Among approximately 290,000 clones listed, around nine tenths were seen once. Input material: peripheral blood. The source of these receptors is a woman aged 55-69 years with acute or convalescent COVID-19.

V usage is TRBV2 and J usage is TRBJ2-6; D gene ambiguous. The germline V gene has CDR1 SNHLY and CDR2 FYNNEI. The CDR3 totals 14 residues. V was clipped by 4 bases and J by 4 bases, with 8 bases between them. In DNA form, the CDR3 reads TGTGCCAGCAGTGTACTTGCCGGGGCCAACGTCCTGACTTTC. This sequence encodes CASSVLAGANVLTF.

The genes are TRBV7-8 and TRBJ1-2; TRBD1 aligns across 7 bases. Germline V CDR1 and CDR2: SGHVS, FQNEAQ. After removal of 6 bases from V and 3 bases from J, the junction contained 7 bases not matched to a gene. This CDR3 is 14 amino acids long. The CDR3 bases are TGTGCCAGCAGACGGAGACAGGGAGACTATGGCTACACCTTC. This translates into CASRRRQGDYGYTF.

The DNA for the CDR3 is TGTGCCACCAGTTCAATGGCAGGGGTTAACAATGAGCAGTTCTTC. It yields the protein CATSSMAGVNNEQFF. This sequence joins TRBV24-1 and TRBJ2-1, with a tentative D call TRBD1 (6 bases). CDR3 size: 15 residues. CDR1 is KGHDR, CDR2 SFDVKD, per germline. The ends were cut back, 6 bases at V and 5 bases at J, with 16 bases in the middle.

CDR3 sequence: CASSKTGSKEKLFF. Written as DNA, the CDR3 is TGTGCCAGCAGCAAGACAGGAAGTAAGGAAAAACTGTTTTTT. The chain recombines TRBV6-2 or TRBV6-3 with TRBJ1-4; D might be TRBD1 (6 bases). The CDR3 consists of 14 residues. Germline V gene data show CDR1 as MNHEY and CDR2 as SVGEGT. The V gene lost 6 bases and the J gene lost 8 bases, with 16 bases spanning the gap.

The chain joins TRBV5-4 to TRBJ2-1; 14 nucleotides agree with TRBD2. Per germline, CDR1 SGHNT and CDR2 YYREEE (reference sequence). The CDR3 is 20 residues long. V trimming: 4 bases; J trimming: 0 bases; junction bases outside the gene matches: 12. CDR3 DNA sequence: TGTGCCAGCAGCGGGGCACCGGGACTAGCGGGGGCCAGCTCCTACAATGAGCAGTTCTTC. Translation gives CASSGAPGLAGASSYNEQFF.

This clone was seen a handful of times. The CDR3 reads CASTLSGRDAYEQYF. The CDR3 coding sequence is TGTGCCAGCACCCTCTCCGGGAGGGACGCCTACGAGCAGTACTTC. V usage is TRBV28 and J usage is TRBJ2-7; TRBD2 matches at 8 bases. V was pared by 7 bases and J by 2 bases, with 10 bases of the junction left unmatched. The V gene's germline CDR1 is MDHEN and CDR2 SYDVKM. The CDR3 consists of 15 residues.

V and J are TRBV27 and TRBJ1-5; possibly TRBD1 for D (6 bases). Trimming pared 6 bases from V and 1 base from J, leaving 13 bases between. Germline assignment: CDR1 MNHEY and CDR2 SMNVEV (reference sequence). CDR3 length equals 15 residues. For the CDR3, the DNA is TGTGCCAGCAGACTCGGGGGGCCCAGCAATCAGCCCCAGCATTTT. Translated, it gives CASRLGGPSNQPQHF.

The V call is TRBV6-5, the J call TRBJ1-2; weak D call: TRBD1 (6 bases). CDR1 is MNHEY, CDR2 SVGAGI, per germline. The V gene lost 6 bases and the J gene lost 1 base, with 12 bases spanning the gap. This CDR3 region has 14 residues. The CDR3 DNA is TGTGCCAGCAGCTCTAAGGGGGATAACTATGGCTACACCTTC. It codes for CASSSKGDNYGYTF.

V is TRBV2 and J is TRBJ1-4; a weak D match, TRBD1 (5 bases). Trimming cost V 6 bases and J 7 bases, with 15 bases left between them. Germline values: CDR1 SNHLY, CDR2 FYNNEI. This CDR3 region has 14 residues. Written as DNA, the CDR3 is TGTGCCAGCAGCCAGGGTCTCATTCGTGAAAAACTGTTTTTT. As protein: CASSQGLIREKLFF.

The chain links TRBV7-8 to TRBJ2-7; TRBD2 matches at 10 bases. After removal of 2 bases from V and 4 bases from J, the junction contained 11 bases not matched to a gene. The V gene's germline CDR1 is SGHVS and CDR2 FQNEAQ. The CDR3 runs to 17 residues. As DNA, the CDR3 is TGTGCCAGCAGCTTATTTAAGCGGGAGGGCAAAGAATACGAGCAGTACTTC. The encoded protein is CASSLFKREGKEYEQYF.

This clone appeared a few times. This sequence joins TRBV7-8 and TRBJ1-5; D ambiguous. Germline-derived CDR1 and CDR2 are SGHVS and FQNEAQ. This CDR3 spans 14 amino acids. Trimming removed 1 base at V and 6 bases at J, with 10 bases between. The CDR3 loop reads CASSLVSGAQPQHF. DNA of the CDR3: TGTGCCAGCAGCTTAGTTTCCGGTGCTCAGCCCCAGCATTTT.

The chain has TRBV6-2 or TRBV6-3 and TRBJ2-7; 7 nucleotides align to TRBD2. The CDR3 runs 15 residues. Germline CDR1 is MNHEY and CDR2 is SVGEGT. V lost 5 bases to trimming and J lost 2 bases; unmatched junction nucleotides: 9. CDR3 amino acids: CASSPGTTETYEQYF. The CDR3 DNA follows: TGTGCCAGCAGTCCCGGGACTACGGAGACCTACGAGCAGTACTTC.

The chain recombines TRBV7-8 with TRBJ2-3; 7 nucleotides agree with TRBD1. Germline trimming cut 5 bases from V and 5 bases from J; bases unmatched to any gene: 13. In germline, CDR1 is SGHVS, CDR2 FQNEAQ. The CDR3 is made up of 16 amino acids. CDR3 loop: CASSEHQGVRGDTQYF. CDR3 DNA: TGTGCCAGCAGCGAGCATCAGGGGGTACGGGGAGATACGCAGTATTTT.

The chain couples TRBV6-5 to TRBJ2-1; 7 bases fit TRBD2. With 7 bases clipped from V and 3 bases from J, the junction kept 6 bases outside the gene matches. From germline, CDR1 is MNHEY and CDR2 SVGAGI. The CDR3 sequence is 14 residues long. Here the CDR3 DNA reads TGTGCCAGCACTCGGGGGAGGGTCTACAATGAGCAGTTCTTC. Its translation: CASTRGRVYNEQFF.

J is TRBJ1-2 and V is TRBV28; 7 positions match TRBD1. The CDR3 is 14 residues long. The V gene end was trimmed by 11 bases and the J gene end by 1 base; junction bases not matched to a gene: 10. Germline CDR1 MDHEN, CDR2 SYDVKM. In nucleotides, the CDR3 is TGTGCCTGCCTGCAGGGGGGACTTAACTATGGCTACACCTTC. Protein: CACLQGGLNYGYTF.